Each of the 3 T cell receptor beta chains below was sequenced from the same sample in a study of a mutant IDH1 vaccine in newly diagnosed glioma. Sample time point: week 35, safety follow-up. Topical imiquimod was applied with each vaccine dose, which held 300 ug of mutant IDH1 20-mer peptide. No cognate antigen is known for these TCRs. Sequenced by immunoSEQ multiplex PCR; TCRdb stores in-frame clones only, minus some. The profile shows 35,000 to 45,000 clones, 65% to 90% of them singletons. Sample: PBMCs, taken from a glioma patient whose treatment included an IDH1 peptide vaccine. Receptors originate from a woman aged 50 to 60 with glioma.

This chain joins TRBV9 and TRBJ2-3, with D possibly TRBD2 on 6 matching bases. V lost 7 bases and J 2 bases, leaving 11 bases between the germline ends. This CDR3 is 13 amino acids long. Germline lookup yields CDR1 SGDLS and CDR2 YYNGEE. The chain's CDR3 is CASGDLPTDTQYF. For the CDR3, the DNA is TGTGCCAGCGGGGACTTGCCCACAGATACGCAGTATTTT.

CDR3 loop: CASSERGVNTEAFF. CDR3 DNA: TGTGCCAGCAGTGAAAGGGGTGTGAACACTGAAGCTTTCTTT. The gene calls are TRBV2 and TRBJ1-1; D may be TRBD1 (5 bases). Germline CDR1 SNHLY, CDR2 FYNNEI. The CDR3 spans 14 residues. Trimming pared 2 bases from V and 0 bases from J, leaving 7 bases between.

This clone is a singleton in its sample. The J gene is TRBJ2-3, the V gene TRBV7-2, with 7 bases fitting TRBD1. The CDR3 is 15 residues long. The germline V gene has CDR1 SGHTA and CDR2 FQGNSA. Unmatched junction bases numbered 3, after V lost 0 bases and J lost 3 bases. The CDR3 here is CASSLAVQGTDTQYF. The CDR3 DNA reads TGTGCCAGCAGCTTAGCTGTACAGGGGACAGATACGCAGTATTTT. The full variable domain, completed using reference TRBV7-2 and TRBJ2-3, is GAGVSQSPSNKVTEKGKDVELRCDPISGHTALYWYRQSLGQGLEFLIYFQGNSAPDKSGLPSDRFSAERTGGSVSTLTIQRTQQEDSAVYLCASSLAVQGTDTQYFGPGTRLTVL.